The TCR beta chain under discussion was sequenced for a study of shared clonotypes between healthy human individuals. Across the whole study: Three CD4 naive, three CD4 memory, two CD8 naive and one CD8 memory plate were used per donor. General study points: Across a handful of donors, naive CD4 shared roughly 5.1%, naive CD8 under 4%, memory CD4 2% to 2.5%, memory CD8 0.4%. Sampling used blood alone; tissue repertoires probably differ. Enrolling few donors narrowed the genetic and exposure-history diversity that was represented.

Terminally differentiated effector memory CD45RA+ cells were excluded by CCR7 positive selection of CD45RO-negative cells. With V trimmed by 5 bases and J by 2 bases, 13 bases remained unmatched. Germline CDR1 and CDR2: PRHDT and FYEKMQ (reference sequence). The CDR3 runs 17 residues. The protocol was immunoSEQ multiplex PCR, while the TCRdb copy is restricted to in-frame clones and leaves out a portion. The sample has about 2.1 million clones, approximately 94% seen once. About this clone: What it recognizes is unknown.

The TCR comes from a man between 18 and 29 years old in good health. Some clones in this sample may be carry-over from other donors' samples. The sample taken for sequencing was naive CD8+ T cells from PBMCs. The chain combines TRBV13 with TRBJ2-7, with 9 bases aligning to TRBD1. CDR3 DNA sequence: TGTGCCAGCAGCGAGCGGACAGGGGACCTAGAGACCTACGAGCAGTACTTC. Its protein product is CASSERTGDLETYEQYF.